This is a list of T cell receptor beta chains from one sample in a study of type 1 regulatory T cells. TCRdb re-called the reads with MiXCR, one entry per CDR3 protein. Among roughly 65,000 distinct CDR3 sequences listed, around 49% were seen once. These TCRs are of unknown antigen specificity. Sequences were obtained from cultured non-Tr1 T cells, either the whole culture or a sorted T cell fraction (not recorded which). The receptor set was obtained from a human donor in good health. The CDR3 runs from the conserved cysteine through the conserved F or W. The D gene is left open where the match is weak. Clone size is not always given. Where it is, it says once, few, many or a class for expanded clones.

len,v_gene,d_gene,j_gene,abundance,CDR3nt,CDR3aa
10,TRBV29-1,.,TRBJ1-2,.,TGCAGCGTTGAACAGGGCGACTACACCTTC,CSVEQGDYTF
17,TRBV19,TRBD1,TRBJ1-2,.,TGTGCCAGTAGTATGGGATATACAGGGGAAAGGGCCTATGGCTACACCTTC,CASSMGYTGERAYGYTF
14,TRBV12-3/TRBV12-4,.,TRBJ2-5,few,TGTGCCAGCAGTTTACTGAGGGGGAGAGAGACCCAGTACTTC,CASSLLRGRETQYF
20,TRBV23-1,TRBD1,TRBJ2-4,.,TGCGCCAGCAGTCAATACCAAACAGACAGGGGATGCATGACCAAAAACATTCAGTACTTC,CASSQYQTDRGCMTKNIQYF
15,TRBV4-3,.,TRBJ1-4,.,TGCGCCAGCAGCCAAGATGTCAGGGTTAATGAAAAACTGTTTTTT,CASSQDVRVNEKLFF
13,TRBV13,.,TRBJ1-1,.,TGTGCCAGCAGCTTACAGGGAGGAACTGAAGCTTTCTTT,CASSLQGGTEAFF
15,TRBV20-1,.,TRBJ2-7,once,TGCAGTGCTAGAGCACCGGGACTTGGGACCTACGAGCAGTACTTC,CSARAPGLGTYEQYF
17,TRBV5-1,TRBD2,TRBJ2-1,many,TGCGCCAGCAGCTTGGCGCCTAGCGGGGGGGCCAGCAATGAGCAGTTCTTC,CASSLAPSGGASNEQFF
16,TRBV6-1,TRBD2,TRBJ2-3,few,TGTGCCAGCACCGAAGGGGGCGGGGGGGCCGCAGATACGCAGTATTTT,CASTEGGGGAADTQYF
16,TRBV7-7,TRBD2,TRBJ2-5,.,TGTGCCAGCAGCAGAGGACTAGCGGGGGCAGTAGAGACCCAGTACTTC,CASSRGLAGAVETQYF
13,TRBV4-3,.,TRBJ2-1,.,TGCGCCAGCAGCCCGAGGGGCGGGGATGAGCAGTTCTTC,CASSPRGGDEQFF
13,TRBV20-1,.,TRBJ2-3,few,TGCAGTGCTAGAGGCCAGTTGGGAGATACGCAGTATTTT,CSARGQLGDTQYF
13,TRBV7-2,.,TRBJ2-3,few,TGTGCCAGCAGCTTCCGGAGCAGGGATACGCAGTATTTT,CASSFRSRDTQYF
13,TRBV2,.,TRBJ1-5,.,TGTGCCACCAGGCCAGACAGCAATCAGCCCCAGCATTTT,CATRPDSNQPQHF
15,TRBV18,.,TRBJ2-3,.,TGTGCCAGCTCACCGAACTCCATTAGCACAGATACGCAGTATTTT,CASSPNSISTDTQYF
15,TRBV7-2,TRBD2,TRBJ2-7,few,TGTGCCAGCAGCTTAATGCGGGAGTTCTCCTACGAGCAGTACTTC,CASSLMREFSYEQYF
15,TRBV19,.,TRBJ2-7,.,TGTGCCAGTAGGGCACCGGCGACGGGCTCCTACGAGCAGTACTTC,CASRAPATGSYEQYF
14,TRBV5-1,.,TRBJ1-1,once,TGCGCCAGCAGACCGGGACACATGAACACTGAAGCTTTCTTT,CASRPGHMNTEAFF
14,TRBV12-3/TRBV12-4,TRBD1,TRBJ2-7,.,TGTGCCAGCAGTGCTACCGGGACAGTCAACGAGCAGTACTTC,CASSATGTVNEQYF
15,TRBV5-1,.,TRBJ2-5,.,TGCGCCAGCAGCGGATTATCAGGGAAGGGGGGGACCCAGTACTTC,CASSGLSGKGGTQYF
13,TRBV29-1,.,TRBJ1-4,.,TGCAGCGTTAGGCTAGGGCCTAATGAAAAACTGTTTTTT,CSVRLGPNEKLFF
15,TRBV5-1,.,TRBJ1-5,.,TGCGTCAGCAGCCCAGGCGGCGACAGAACTCAGCCCCAGCATTTT,CVSSPGGDRTQPQHF
11,TRBV24-1,.,TRBJ2-1,.,TGTGCCACAGATAGGGGTAATGAGCAGTTCTTC,CATDRGNEQFF
17,TRBV7-2,TRBD2,TRBJ2-7,.,TGTGCCAGCAGCTTACAGGGACTAGGGGCTGACGTCGACGAGCAGTACTTC,CASSLQGLGADVDEQYF
15,TRBV20-1,TRBD1,TRBJ2-3,.,TGCAGTGCTACGCCGGGACAGGGGGGAACAGATACGCAGTATTTT,CSATPGQGGTDTQYF
15,TRBV7-9,TRBD1,TRBJ1-5,few,TGTGCCAGCAGCCCAGGGACAGGGGTCAATCAGCCCCAGCATTTT,CASSPGTGVNQPQHF
14,TRBV7-9,TRBD1,TRBJ2-7,.,TGTGCCAGCAGCTCCGGACAGGGGGTCTACGAGCAGTACTTC,CASSSGQGVYEQYF
16,TRBV3-1,.,TRBJ2-3,.,TGTGCCAGCAGCCAAGGGCTTTGGGGGAACACAGATACGCAGTATTTT,CASSQGLWGNTDTQYF
14,TRBV10-3,TRBD2,TRBJ2-5,few,TGTGCCATCAGTGAGTCGACGGGGGGGGCGACCCAGTACTTC,CAISESTGGATQYF
13,TRBV29-1,.,TRBJ1-2,.,TGCAGCGCCTCTGGTCCGTTTGGCTATGGCTACACCTTC,CSASGPFGYGYTF
14,TRBV28,TRBD2,TRBJ2-1,.,TGTGCCAGCAGCCGTAGCGGGGGTAACAATGAGCAGTTCTTC,CASSRSGGNNEQFF
14,TRBV4-2,.,TRBJ1-2,.,TGTGCCAGCAGCCAAGATCTGGATAACTATGGCTACACCTTC,CASSQDLDNYGYTF
15,TRBV10-3,TRBD2,TRBJ2-3,few,TGTGCCATCAGTGAGTCCGGGGGGGGGACAGATACGCAGTATTTT,CAISESGGGTDTQYF
15,TRBV5-1,.,TRBJ2-1,few,TGCGCCAGCAGCTGGACCTATTCTATGGGCAATGAGCAGTTCTTC,CASSWTYSMGNEQFF
15,TRBV20-1,TRBD2,TRBJ2-1,.,TGCAGTGCTATCGGAAGCGGGGGGGCCGGTTATGAGCAGTTCTTC,CSAIGSGGAGYEQFF
14,TRBV7-9,.,TRBJ1-6,few,TGTGCCAGCAGCCTAAATCCAGGGCATTCACCCCTCCACTTT,CASSLNPGHSPLHF
14,TRBV10-3,.,TRBJ1-1,once,TGTGCCATCACCAAAGATCCATCGAACACTGAAGCTTTCTTT,CAITKDPSNTEAFF
18,TRBV4-3,.,TRBJ2-6,.,TGCGCCAGCAGCCAAGATGCCAGGGCGCCAACGAGGGCCAACGTCCTGACTTTC,CASSQDARAPTRANVLTF
12,TRBV20-1,.,TRBJ2-5,few,TGCAGTGCAGCAGGGGTAGGGGAGACCCAGTACTTC,CSAAGVGETQYF
15,TRBV7-9,TRBD2,TRBJ2-7,.,TGTGCCAGCAGCTTAGGGTCTAGCGGGGCCTACGAGCAGTACTTC,CASSLGSSGAYEQYF
13,TRBV4-1,.,TRBJ1-2,.,TGCGCCAGCAGTCCGACACGAGACTATGGCTACACCTTC,CASSPTRDYGYTF
13,TRBV7-3,.,TRBJ1-3,.,TGTGCCAGCAGCCCGAACTCAGGAAACACCATATATTTT,CASSPNSGNTIYF
16,TRBV10-1,TRBD2,TRBJ2-3,.,TGCGCCAGCAGTGATGCTAGCGGGGGCCCCCAAAATACGCAGTATTTT,CASSDASGGPQNTQYF
17,TRBV11-2,TRBD2,TRBJ2-3,few,TGTGCCAGCAGCTTTATGACTAGCGGGGACCCCCGCGATACGCAGTATTTT,CASSFMTSGDPRDTQYF
17,TRBV5-1,TRBD2,TRBJ2-2,.,TGCGCCAGCAGCCGCGGCCCTAGCGGGGGGCTCACCGGGGAGCTGTTTTTT,CASSRGPSGGLTGELFF
15,TRBV5-6,TRBD1,TRBJ1-6,.,TGTGCCAGCAGCGGGGGACAGCTCTATAATTCACCCCTCCACTTT,CASSGGQLYNSPLHF
12,TRBV6-2/TRBV6-3,.,TRBJ2-3,.,TGTGCCAGCAGTCCCTCCCCGAATACGCAGTATTTT,CASSPSPNTQYF
14,TRBV7-2,.,TRBJ2-3,medium-sized,TGTGCCAGCAGCTTAGGAGGGGCGGGAGATACGCAGTATTTT,CASSLGGAGDTQYF
13,TRBV18,.,TRBJ1-2,.,TGTGCCAGCTCCCAAAGGACACCAAATGGCTACACCTTC,CASSQRTPNGYTF
15,TRBV20-1,.,TRBJ1-5,.,TGCAGTGCTAGACATCTTAATCAGGGTGGTCAGCCCCAGCATTTT,CSARHLNQGGQPQHF